This T cell receptor beta chain was profiled in a study of technical replicates of blood from a handful of donors. Trimming at V came to 5 bases and at J to 2 bases, leaving 5 bases not matched to a gene. CDR3 length equals 14 residues. Germline lookup yields CDR1 MGHRA and CDR2 YSYEKL. The protocol was immunoSEQ multiplex PCR, while the TCRdb copy is restricted to in-frame clones and leaves out a portion. The table lists 80,000 or so clones, about 81% of them singletons. The chain recombines TRBV4-1 with TRBJ1-2; 7 positions match TRBD1. Material: PBMCs. The receptor was derived from a human donor in good health. Some clones in this sample may be carry-over from other donors' samples. The chain's CDR3 is CASSSQGTNYGYTF. The CDR3 DNA is TGCGCCAGCAGCTCACAGGGGACAAACTATGGCTACACCTTC.